The next 8 T cell receptor beta chains were all read from a single sample in a study of neoadjuvant anti-PD-1 for oral cavity cancer. Repertoires were generated with immunoSEQ multiplex PCR, while TCRdb's copy carries only in-frame clones and drops some. The sample holds roughly 6,600 clones, approximately 45% seen once. Source: tumor tissue, taken before nivolumab (anti-PD-1) treatment. Receptors originate from a person between 40 and 85 years old with oral cavity squamous cell carcinoma.

This clone has a handful of counts. This chain joins TRBV4-1 and TRBJ1-6, with 7 bases matching TRBD1. Trimming at V came to 0 bases and at J to 6 bases, leaving 2 bases not matched to a gene. CDR1 is MGHRA, CDR2 YSYEKL, per germline. The CDR3 sequence is 15 residues long. CDR3 bases: TGCGCCAGCAGCCAAGAAGGGGGCATTAATTCACCCCTCCACTTT. Its protein is CASSQEGGINSPLHF.

This chain joins TRBV6-5 and TRBJ1-2; D is possibly TRBD1 (5 bases). This CDR3 is 15 amino acids long. V shed 0 bases and J shed 3 bases, with 11 bases lying between them. Germline V lookup: CDR1 MNHEY, CDR2 SVGAGI. DNA of the CDR3: TGTGCCAGCAGTTACTCGAGCAGGGCGGACTATGGCTACACCTTC. It codes for CASSYSSRADYGYTF.

The chain has TRBV19 and TRBJ1-2; TRBD1 might be the D (5 bases). This CDR3 spans 15 amino acids. In germline, CDR1 is LNHDA, CDR2 SQIVND (reference sequence). The V end was cut by 6 bases, the J end by 3 bases, with 17 bases between. DNA for the CDR3: TGTGCCAGTAGCCCGACAGCGCGGAGTGACTATGGCTACACCTTC. Translating gives CASSPTARSDYGYTF.

This clone showed up just a few times. The chain couples TRBV7-9 to TRBJ2-7; TRBD2 matches at 8 bases. The length of the CDR3 is 13 residues. Trimming took 5 bases from V and 5 from J; bases not matched to a gene: 5. Germline CDR1 and CDR2: SEHNR and FQNEAQ (reference sequence). In nucleotides, the CDR3 is TGTGCCAGCAGCCACGGGGGGGGCGACGAGCAGTACTTC. This sequence encodes CASSHGGGDEQYF.

The rearrangement uses TRBV5-4 and TRBJ2-5, with D perhaps TRBD1 (5 bases). Germline V gene lookup returns CDR1 SGHNT and CDR2 YYREEE (reference sequence). Trimming removed 2 bases from V and 2 bases from J, with 7 bases in between. The CDR3 has 13 residues. The CDR3 loop reads CASSLWTQETQYF. CDR3 bases: TGTGCCAGCAGCTTATGGACACAAGAGACCCAGTACTTC.

This clone showed up just a few times. This chain joins TRBV28 and TRBJ1-2, with 10 nucleotides matching TRBD1. V was clipped by 7 bases and J by 4 bases; unmatched bases: 9. CDR1 is MDHEN and CDR2 is SYDVKM in the germline V gene. The CDR3 runs to 15 residues. CDR3 amino acids: CASTPGQGFSYGYTF. The CDR3 DNA reads TGTGCCAGCACCCCGGGACAGGGGTTCTCCTATGGCTACACCTTC.

The J gene is TRBJ2-2, the V gene TRBV7-3, with D unclear. CDR1 SGHTA and CDR2 FQGTGA come from the germline V gene. The V gene lost 2 bases and the J gene lost 5 bases, with 6 bases spanning the gap. This CDR3 spans 13 amino acids. Written as DNA, the CDR3 is TGTGCCAGCAGCTTACCCCCGACCGGGGAGCTGTTTTTT. It encodes CASSLPPTGELFF.

Judged by abundance, this clone is medium-sized. This chain connects TRBV4-1 to TRBJ1-1; maybe TRBD1 (6 bases). V was shortened by 0 bases and J by 2 bases, with 19 bases between the two germline ends. The CDR3 runs 18 residues. Per the germline V gene, CDR1 is MGHRA and CDR2 is YSYEKL. The chain's CDR3 is CASSQDPTFRGQNTEAFF. In DNA form, the CDR3 reads TGCGCCAGCAGCCAAGATCCGACTTTTCGGGGGCAAAACACTGAAGCTTTCTTT.